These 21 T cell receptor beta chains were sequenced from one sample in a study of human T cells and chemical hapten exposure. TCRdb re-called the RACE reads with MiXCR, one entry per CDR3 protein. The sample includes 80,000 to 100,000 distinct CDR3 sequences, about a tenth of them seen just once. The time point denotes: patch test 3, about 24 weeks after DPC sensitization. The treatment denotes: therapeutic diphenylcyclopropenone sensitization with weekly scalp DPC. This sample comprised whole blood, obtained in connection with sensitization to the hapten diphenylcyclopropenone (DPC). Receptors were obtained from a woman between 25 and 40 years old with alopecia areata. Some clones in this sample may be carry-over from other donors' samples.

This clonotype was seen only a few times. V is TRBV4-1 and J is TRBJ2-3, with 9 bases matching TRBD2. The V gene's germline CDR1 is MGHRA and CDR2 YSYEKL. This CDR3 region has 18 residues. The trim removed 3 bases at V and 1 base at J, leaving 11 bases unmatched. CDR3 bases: TGCGCCAGCAGCCATGCGGGGCGGGGGGGCCCCGGCACAGATACGCAGTATTTT. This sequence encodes CASSHAGRGGPGTDTQYF.

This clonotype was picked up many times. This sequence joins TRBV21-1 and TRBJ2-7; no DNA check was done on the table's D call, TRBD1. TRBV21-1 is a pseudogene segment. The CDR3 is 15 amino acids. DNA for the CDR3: TGTGCCAGCACCCTTCTAAACAGGGGAGCCTACGAGCAGTACGTC. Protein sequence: CASTLLNRGAYEQYV.

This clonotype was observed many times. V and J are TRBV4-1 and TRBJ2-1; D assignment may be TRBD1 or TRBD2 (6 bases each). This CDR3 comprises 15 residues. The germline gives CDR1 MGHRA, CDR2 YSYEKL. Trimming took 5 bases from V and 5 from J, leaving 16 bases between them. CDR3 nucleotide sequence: TGCGCCAGCAGCATCCGGGGGCTCCGGGACAATGAGCAGTTCTTC. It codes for CASSIRGLRDNEQFF.

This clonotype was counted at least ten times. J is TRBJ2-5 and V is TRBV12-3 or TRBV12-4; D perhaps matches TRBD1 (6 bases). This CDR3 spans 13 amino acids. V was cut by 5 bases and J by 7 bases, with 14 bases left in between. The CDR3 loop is CASSPGALGTQYF. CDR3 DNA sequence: TGTGCCAGCAGTCCAGGGGCTCTGGGGACCCAGTACTTC.

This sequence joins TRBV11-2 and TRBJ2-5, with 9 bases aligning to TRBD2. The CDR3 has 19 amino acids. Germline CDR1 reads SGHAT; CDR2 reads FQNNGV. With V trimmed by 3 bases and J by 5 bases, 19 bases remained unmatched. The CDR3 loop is CASSLGTLAGLSSDETQYF. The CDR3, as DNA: TGTGCCAGCAGCTTGGGGACGCTAGCGGGGCTTAGTTCGGATGAGACCCAGTACTTC.

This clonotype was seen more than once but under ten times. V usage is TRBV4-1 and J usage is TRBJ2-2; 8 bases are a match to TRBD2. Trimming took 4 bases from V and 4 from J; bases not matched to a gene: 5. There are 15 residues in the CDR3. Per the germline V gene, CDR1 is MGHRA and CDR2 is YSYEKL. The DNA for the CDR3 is TGCGCCAGCAGCCCCCGGGAGGGGTCCACCGGGGAGCTGTTTTTT. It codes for CASSPREGSTGELFF.

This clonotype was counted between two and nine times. DNA of the CDR3: TGTGCCAGCAGCCAGACAGGGAATGCCAATCAGCCCCAGCATTTT. Translation: CASSQTGNANQPQHF. The chain couples TRBV7-9 to TRBJ1-5; 7 bases match TRBD1. J was trimmed by 3 bases and V by 5 bases; bases with no gene match: 7. This CDR3 has 15 amino acids. CDR1 is SEHNR, CDR2 FQNEAQ, per germline (reference sequence).

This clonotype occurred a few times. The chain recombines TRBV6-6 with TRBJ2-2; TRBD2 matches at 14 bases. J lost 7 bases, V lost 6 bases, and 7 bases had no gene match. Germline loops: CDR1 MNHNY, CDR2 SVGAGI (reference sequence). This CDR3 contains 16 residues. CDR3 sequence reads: CASRTGLAGVIGELFF. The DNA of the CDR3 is TGTGCCAGCAGGACGGGACTAGCGGGAGTTATCGGGGAGCTGTTTTTT.

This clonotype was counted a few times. The CDR3 sequence is CASSPRYTQYF. The CDR3, as DNA: TGTGCCAGCAGCCCTAGGTATACGCAGTATTTT. The rearrangement uses TRBV7-9 and TRBJ2-3; D is undetermined. V shed 5 bases and J shed 7 bases, with 7 bases lying between them. The length of the CDR3 is 11 residues. Germline V gene lookup returns CDR1 SEHNR and CDR2 FQNEAQ (reference sequence).

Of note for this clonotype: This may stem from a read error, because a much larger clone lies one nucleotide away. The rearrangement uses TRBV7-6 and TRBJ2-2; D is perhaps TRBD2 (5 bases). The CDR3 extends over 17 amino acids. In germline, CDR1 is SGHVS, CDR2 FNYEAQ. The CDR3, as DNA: TGTGCCAGCAGCTTAGAAGTCGGTCAGCAAAACACCGGGGAGCCGTTTTTT. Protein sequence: CASSLEVGQQNTGEPFF.

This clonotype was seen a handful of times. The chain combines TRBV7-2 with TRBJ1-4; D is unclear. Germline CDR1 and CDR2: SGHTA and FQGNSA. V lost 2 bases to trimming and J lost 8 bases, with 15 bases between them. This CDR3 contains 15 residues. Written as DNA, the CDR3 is TGTGCCAGCAGCTTATCGACGGCCCTAAGGGAAAAACTGTTTTTT. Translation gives CASSLSTALREKLFF.

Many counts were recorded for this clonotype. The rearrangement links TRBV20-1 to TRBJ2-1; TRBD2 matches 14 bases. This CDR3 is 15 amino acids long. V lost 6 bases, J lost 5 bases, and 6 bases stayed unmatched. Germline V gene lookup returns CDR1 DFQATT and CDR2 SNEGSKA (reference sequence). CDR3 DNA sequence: TGCAGTGCCCACGGGACTAGCGGGAGCCACAATGAGCAGTTCTTC. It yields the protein CSAHGTSGSHNEQFF.

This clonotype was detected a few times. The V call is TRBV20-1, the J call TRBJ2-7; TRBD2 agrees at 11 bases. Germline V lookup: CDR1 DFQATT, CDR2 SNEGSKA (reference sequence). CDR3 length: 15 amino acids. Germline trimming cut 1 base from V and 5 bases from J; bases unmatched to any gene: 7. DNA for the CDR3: TGCAGTGCTAGAGGTGGGGCTAGCGGGAGGCACGAGCAGTACTTC. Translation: CSARGGASGRHEQYF.

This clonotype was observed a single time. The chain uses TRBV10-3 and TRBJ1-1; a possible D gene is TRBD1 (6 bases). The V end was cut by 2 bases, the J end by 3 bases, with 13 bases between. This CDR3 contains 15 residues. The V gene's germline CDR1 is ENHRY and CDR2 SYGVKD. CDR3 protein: CAISERQDGYTEAFF. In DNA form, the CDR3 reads TGTGCCATCAGTGAGCGACAGGACGGGTACACTGAAGCTTTCTTT.

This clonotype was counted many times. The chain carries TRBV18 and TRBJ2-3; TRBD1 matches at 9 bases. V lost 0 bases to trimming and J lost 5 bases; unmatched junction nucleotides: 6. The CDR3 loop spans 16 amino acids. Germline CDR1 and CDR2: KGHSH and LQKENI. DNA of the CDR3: TGTGCCAGCTCACCACCGAACAGGGGGCTCAAAGATACGCAGTATTTT. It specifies CASSPPNRGLKDTQYF.

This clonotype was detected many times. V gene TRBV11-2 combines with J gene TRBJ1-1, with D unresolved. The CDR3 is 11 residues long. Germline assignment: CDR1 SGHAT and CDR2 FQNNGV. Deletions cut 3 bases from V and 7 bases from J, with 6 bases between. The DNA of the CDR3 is TGTGCCAGCAGCTTGTACAGTGAAGCTTTCTTT. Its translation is CASSLYSEAFF.

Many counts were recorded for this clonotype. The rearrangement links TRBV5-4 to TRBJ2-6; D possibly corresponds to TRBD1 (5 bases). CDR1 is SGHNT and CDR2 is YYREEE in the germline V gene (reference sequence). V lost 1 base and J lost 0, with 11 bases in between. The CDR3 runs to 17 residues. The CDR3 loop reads CASSLRGTISGANVLTF. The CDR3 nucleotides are TGTGCCAGCAGCTTGAGGGGTACTATCTCTGGGGCCAACGTCCTGACTTTC. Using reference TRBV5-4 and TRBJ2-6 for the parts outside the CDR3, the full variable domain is ETGVTQSPTHLIKTRGQQVTLRCSSQSGHNTVSWYQQALGQGPQFIFQYYREEENGRGNFPPRFSGLQFPNYSSELNVNALELDDSALYLCASSLRGTISGANVLTFGAGSRLTVL.

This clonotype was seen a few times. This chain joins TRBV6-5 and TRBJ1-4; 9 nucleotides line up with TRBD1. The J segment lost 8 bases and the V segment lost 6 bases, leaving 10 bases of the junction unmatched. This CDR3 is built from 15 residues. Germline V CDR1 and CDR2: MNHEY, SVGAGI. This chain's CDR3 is CASSLDGTGREKLFF. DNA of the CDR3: TGTGCCAGCAGCTTGGACGGGACAGGGCGAGAAAAACTGTTTTTT.

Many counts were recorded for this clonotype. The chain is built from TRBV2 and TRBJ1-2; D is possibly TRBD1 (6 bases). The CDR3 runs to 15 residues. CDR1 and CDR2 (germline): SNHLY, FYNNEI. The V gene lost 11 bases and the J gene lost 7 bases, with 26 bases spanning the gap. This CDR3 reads CASALQNSDSRGYTF. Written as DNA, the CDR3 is TGTGCCTCAGCCCTTCAAAATTCGGACAGCCGTGGCTACACCTTC.

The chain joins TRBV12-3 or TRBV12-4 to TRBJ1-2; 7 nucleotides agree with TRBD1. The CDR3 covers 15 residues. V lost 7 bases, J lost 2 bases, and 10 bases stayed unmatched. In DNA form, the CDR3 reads TGTGCCAGCACCTTACACCTACAGGGGAACTATGGCTACACCTTC. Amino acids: CASTLHLQGNYGYTF.

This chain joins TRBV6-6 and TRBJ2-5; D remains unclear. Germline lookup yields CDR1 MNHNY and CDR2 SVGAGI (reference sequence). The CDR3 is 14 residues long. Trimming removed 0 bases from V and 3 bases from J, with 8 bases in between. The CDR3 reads CASSYSSDKETQYF. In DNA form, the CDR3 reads TGTGCCAGCAGTTACTCGTCGGATAAAGAGACCCAGTACTTC.